This is a list of T cell receptor beta chains from one sample in a study of siplizumab effects on memory and regulatory T cells. The table came from immunoSEQ multiplex PCR; TCRdb's copy has only in-frame clones and leaves some out. This table holds roughly 100,000 clones, about 93% found once. Material: CD4+ T cells sorted from blood. The source is a human donor in good health. The CDR3 runs from the conserved cysteine through the conserved F or W. A D gene is named only where the DNA matches it firmly. The listing skips clone size in some rows; elsewhere it reads once, few, many or a size class.

clone size	D gene	V gene	J gene	CDR3 protein	CDR3 DNA
-	-	TRBV11-3	TRBJ1-1	CASSLDGSTNTEAFF	TGTGCCAGCAGCTTAGACGGCAGCACTAACACTGAAGCTTTCTTT
-	-	TRBV6-1	TRBJ2-2	CASSRTQSGELFF	TGTGCCAGCAGCAGGACCCAAAGCGGGGAGCTGTTTTTT
-	-	TRBV28	TRBJ1-1	CASSWGGRSTEAFF	TGTGCCAGCAGTTGGGGGGGGCGGAGCACTGAAGCTTTCTTT
-	TRBD1	TRBV14	TRBJ1-2	CASSRTGGAGGYTF	TGTGCCAGCAGCCGGACAGGGGGCGCGGGTGGCTACACCTTC
-	-	TRBV5-1	TRBJ2-7	CASRPWDGYEQYF	TGCGCCAGCAGACCGTGGGACGGCTACGAGCAGTACTTC
-	TRBD1	TRBV27	TRBJ1-2	CASRRQGNYGYTF	TGTGCCAGCAGGAGACAGGGGAACTATGGCTACACCTTC
-	TRBD1	TRBV18	TRBJ1-3	CASSPATGYGNTIYF	TGTGCCAGCTCACCCGCGACAGGGTATGGAAACACCATATATTTT
-	-	TRBV10-1	TRBJ1-1	CASSESSEGDFF	TGCGCCAGCAGTGAGTCGAGTGAGGGGGATTTCTTT
-	-	TRBV5-5	TRBJ1-1	CASSQYGQRDVRGTEAFF	TGTGCCAGCAGCCAATATGGACAGCGGGACGTCCGGGGCACTGAAGCTTTCTTT
-	-	TRBV21-1	TRBJ2-7	CASSKEESRRGQGRWWGYEQYF	TGTGCCAGCAGCAAAGAAGAGAGTCGTAGGGGACAGGGACGTTGGTGGGGCTACGAGCAGTACTTC
once	-	TRBV6-1	TRBJ1-1	CASRSGSEAFF	TGTGCCAGCCGGAGCGGCTCTGAAGCTTTCTTT
-	-	TRBV7-3	TRBJ2-5	CASSSGQRETQYF	TGTGCCAGCAGCTCCGGACAGCGAGAGACCCAGTACTTC
-	-	TRBV5-8	TRBJ1-3	CASSLQGNTIYF	TGTGCCAGCAGCTTGCAAGGAAACACCATATATTTT
-	TRBD1	TRBV18	TRBJ1-2	CASSPPRGTDNNGYTF	TGTGCCAGCTCACCACCGAGGGGGACAGATAATAATGGCTACACCTTC
-	-	TRBV2	TRBJ1-1	CASSETNSVGAFF	TGTGCCAGCAGTGAGACGAACTCGGTTGGAGCTTTCTTT
-	-	TRBV19	TRBJ1-1	CASSKYGQPGTEAFF	TGTGCCAGTAGTAAATACGGACAGCCAGGCACTGAAGCTTTCTTT
-	-	TRBV18	TRBJ2-1	CASSPLGAGWVRPSEQFF	TGTGCCAGCTCACCCCTCGGTGCGGGGTGGGTTCGACCAAGTGAGCAGTTCTTC
-	TRBD1	TRBV7-9	TRBJ1-2	CASSLGTGRTNYGYTF	TGTGCCAGCAGCTTAGGGACAGGGAGGACTAACTATGGCTACACCTTC
-	TRBD1	TRBV6-1	TRBJ1-5	CASRFDRGSNQPQHF	TGTGCCAGCAGGTTCGACAGGGGAAGCAATCAGCCCCAGCATTTT
-	-	TRBV7-9	TRBJ1-1	CASSFGETEAFF	TGTGCCAGCAGCTTTGGGGAGACTGAAGCTTTCTTT
-	-	TRBV14	TRBJ2-5	CASSQVLAFGTQYF	TGTGCCAGCAGCCAAGTTCTAGCTTTTGGCACCCAGTACTTC
-	-	TRBV10-3	TRBJ1-5	CAISESPIQGQQPQHF	TGTGCCATCAGTGAGTCGCCCATCCAGGGACAACAGCCCCAGCATTTT
few	TRBD1	TRBV14	TRBJ2-7	CASSQGQGLYEQYF	TGTGCCAGCAGCCAAGGACAGGGCCTCTACGAGCAGTACTTC
-	TRBD2	TRBV6-4	TRBJ2-1	CASSLAGASYNEQFF	TGTGCCAGCAGTCTAGCGGGAGCCTCCTACAATGAGCAGTTCTTC
-	TRBD1	TRBV4-2	TRBJ2-5	CASSQAQGAPETQYF	TGTGCCAGCAGCCAAGCCCAGGGGGCCCCAGAGACCCAGTACTTC
-	TRBD1	TRBV27	TRBJ1-5	CASSFIGQGENQPQHF	TGTGCCAGCAGTTTTATCGGACAGGGGGAGAATCAGCCCCAGCATTTT
-	TRBD1	TRBV29-1	TRBJ1-2	CSAGTGRNGYTF	TGCAGCGCGGGGACAGGGCGAAATGGCTACACCTTC
-	TRBD1	TRBV19	TRBJ1-2	CASIPGTGGYTF	TGTGCCAGCATTCCCGGGACAGGTGGCTACACCTTC
-	TRBD2	TRBV18	TRBJ2-2	CASSPRRTSGTPANTGELFF	TGTGCCAGCTCACCACGGCGGACTAGCGGGACCCCAGCGAACACCGGGGAGCTGTTTTTT
-	-	TRBV6-5	TRBJ1-1	CASRRGGENTEAFF	TGTGCCAGCAGGAGGGGCGGAGAGAACACTGAAGCTTTCTTT
-	TRBD2	TRBV27	TRBJ2-5	CASSLFISGASGPETQYF	TGTGCCAGCAGTTTATTTATCTCGGGTGCTAGCGGGCCAGAGACCCAGTACTTC
once	-	TRBV10-3	TRBJ1-1	CAISESEALGTEAFF	TGTGCCATCAGTGAGTCGGAGGCTCTGGGCACTGAAGCTTTCTTT
-	-	TRBV10-3	TRBJ2-5	CAIRGDNQETQYF	TGTGCCATCAGGGGGGACAACCAAGAGACCCAGTACTTC
-	TRBD1	TRBV30	TRBJ1-1	CAGGTGGGSAFF	TGTGCCGGGGGTACAGGGGGCGGCTCAGCTTTCTTT
-	-	TRBV6-6	TRBJ1-5	CASSYGGGSNQPQHF	TGTGCCAGCAGTTACGGGGGTGGGAGCAATCAGCCCCAGCATTTT
-	-	TRBV9	TRBJ2-4	CASSAGHSKQNIQYF	TGTGCCAGCAGCGCCGGACATTCCAAGCAAAACATTCAGTACTTC
-	-	TRBV27	TRBJ2-7	CASSLESGGRSEQYF	TGTGCCAGCAGTCTTGAGTCCGGGGGTAGGTCCGAGCAGTACTTC
once	TRBD1	TRBV5-6	TRBJ2-2	CASSLTGANTGELFF	TGTGCCAGCAGCCTGACAGGGGCGAACACCGGGGAGCTGTTTTTT
-	TRBD1	TRBV19	TRBJ1-2	CASTNRGNYGYTF	TGTGCCAGTACCAACAGGGGCAACTATGGCTACACCTTC
-	-	TRBV5-1	TRBJ2-3	CASSLGGSTDTQYF	TGCGCCAGCAGCTTGGGAGGGAGCACAGATACGCAGTATTTT
-	-	TRBV10-2	TRBJ1-1	CASSAEGRTEAFF	TGCGCCAGCAGTGCCGAAGGAAGGACTGAAGCTTTCTTT
-	TRBD1	TRBV6-6	TRBJ2-7	CASSDATGGKNEQYF	TGTGCCAGCAGTGACGCGACAGGGGGCAAGAACGAGCAGTACTTC
-	-	TRBV5-4	TRBJ1-6	CASSFSGDFSPLHF	TGTGCCAGCAGCTTTTCAGGGGATTTTTCACCCCTCCACTTT
-	-	TRBV9	TRBJ1-2	CASSVGPGNYGYTF	TGTGCCAGCAGCGTAGGGCCAGGTAACTATGGCTACACCTTC
-	-	TRBV7-9	TRBJ2-7	CASSLSAIYEQYF	TGTGCCAGCAGCTTATCGGCCATCTACGAGCAGTACTTC
-	-	TRBV21-1	TRBJ2-1	CARRSPNEQFF	TGTGCCCGCCGCAGCCCCAATGAGCAGTTCTTC
-	-	TRBV27	TRBJ2-1	CASSQATYNEQFF	TGTGCCAGCAGTCAGGCAACCTACAATGAGCAGTTCTTC
-	-	TRBV7-9	TRBJ2-2	CASSPPPNTGELFF	TGTGCCAGCAGCCCCCCCCCTAACACCGGGGAGCTGTTTTTT
-	TRBD1	TRBV4-2	TRBJ1-2	CASSPTGVTGPGYTF	TGTGCCAGCAGCCCGACAGGGGTGACAGGGCCAGGCTACACCTTC
-	TRBD2	TRBV5-4	TRBJ2-3	CASSETSGILDTQYF	TGTGCCAGCAGCGAGACTAGCGGCATTCTAGATACGCAGTATTTT
few	-	TRBV19	TRBJ2-7	CASSIGGLSSYEQYF	TGTGCCAGTAGTATAGGCGGACTCTCTTCCTACGAGCAGTACTTC